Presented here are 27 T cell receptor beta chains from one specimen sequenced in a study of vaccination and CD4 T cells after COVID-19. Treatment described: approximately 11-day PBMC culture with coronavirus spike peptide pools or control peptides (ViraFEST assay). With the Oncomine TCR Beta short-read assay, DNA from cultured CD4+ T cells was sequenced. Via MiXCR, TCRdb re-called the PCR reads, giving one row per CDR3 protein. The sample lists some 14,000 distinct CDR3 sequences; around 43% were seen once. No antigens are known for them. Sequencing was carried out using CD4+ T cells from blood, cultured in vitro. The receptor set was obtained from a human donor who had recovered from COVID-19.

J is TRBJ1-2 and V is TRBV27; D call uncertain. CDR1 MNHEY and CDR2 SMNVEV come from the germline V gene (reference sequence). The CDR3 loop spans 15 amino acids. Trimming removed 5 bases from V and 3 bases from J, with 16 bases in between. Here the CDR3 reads CASSPLGVSDYGYTF. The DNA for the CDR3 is TGTGCCAGCAGTCCCCTTGGGGTCAGCGACTATGGCTACACCTTC.

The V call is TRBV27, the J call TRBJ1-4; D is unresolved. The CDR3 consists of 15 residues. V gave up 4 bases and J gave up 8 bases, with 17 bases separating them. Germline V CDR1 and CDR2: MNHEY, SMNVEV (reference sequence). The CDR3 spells CASSSSGSGGEKLFF. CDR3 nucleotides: TGTGCCAGCAGTTCCTCCGGGTCTGGAGGGGAAAAACTGTTTTTT.

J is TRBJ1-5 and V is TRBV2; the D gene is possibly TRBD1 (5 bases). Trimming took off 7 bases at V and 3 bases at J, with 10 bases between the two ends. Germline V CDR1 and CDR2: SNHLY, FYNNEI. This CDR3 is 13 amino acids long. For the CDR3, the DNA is TGTGCCAGCAAGGGGCAGGTCAATCAGCCCCAGCATTTT. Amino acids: CASKGQVNQPQHF.

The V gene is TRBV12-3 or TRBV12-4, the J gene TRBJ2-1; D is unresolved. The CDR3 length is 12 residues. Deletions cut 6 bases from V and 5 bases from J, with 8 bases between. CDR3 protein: CASRLWDNEQFF. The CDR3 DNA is TGTGCCAGCAGACTCTGGGACAATGAGCAGTTCTTC.

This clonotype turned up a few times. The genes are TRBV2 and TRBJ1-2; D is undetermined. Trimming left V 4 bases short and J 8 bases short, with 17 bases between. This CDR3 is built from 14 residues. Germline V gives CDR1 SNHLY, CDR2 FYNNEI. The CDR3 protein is CASSAGRTVEGYTF. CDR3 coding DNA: TGTGCCAGCAGTGCCGGTCGGACCGTTGAAGGCTACACCTTC.

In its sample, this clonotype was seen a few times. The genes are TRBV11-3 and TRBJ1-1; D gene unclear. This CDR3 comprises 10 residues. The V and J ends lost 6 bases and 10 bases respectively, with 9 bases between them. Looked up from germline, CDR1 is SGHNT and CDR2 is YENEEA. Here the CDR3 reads CASSITTAFF. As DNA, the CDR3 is TGTGCCAGCAGTATAACTACAGCTTTCTTT.

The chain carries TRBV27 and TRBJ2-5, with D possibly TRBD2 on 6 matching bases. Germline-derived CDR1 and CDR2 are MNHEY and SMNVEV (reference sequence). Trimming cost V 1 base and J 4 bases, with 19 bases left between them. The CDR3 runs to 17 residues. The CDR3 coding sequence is TGTGCCAGCAGTTTATACTATACAGGTGGGGGGAGAGAGACCCAGTACTTC. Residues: CASSLYYTGGGRETQYF.

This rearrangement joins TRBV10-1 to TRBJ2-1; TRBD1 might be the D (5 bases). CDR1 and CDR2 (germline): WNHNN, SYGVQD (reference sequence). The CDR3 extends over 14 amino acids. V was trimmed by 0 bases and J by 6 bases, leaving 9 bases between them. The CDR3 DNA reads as TGCGCCAGCAGTGAGTCAGGGGTGTCCAATGAGCAGTTCTTC. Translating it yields CASSESGVSNEQFF.

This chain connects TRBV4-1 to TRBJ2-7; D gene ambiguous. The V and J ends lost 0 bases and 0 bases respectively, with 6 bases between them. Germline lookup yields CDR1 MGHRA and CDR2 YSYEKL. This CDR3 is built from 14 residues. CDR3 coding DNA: TGCGCCAGCAGCCAAGATCGAATCTCCTACGAGCAGTACTTC. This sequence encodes CASSQDRISYEQYF.

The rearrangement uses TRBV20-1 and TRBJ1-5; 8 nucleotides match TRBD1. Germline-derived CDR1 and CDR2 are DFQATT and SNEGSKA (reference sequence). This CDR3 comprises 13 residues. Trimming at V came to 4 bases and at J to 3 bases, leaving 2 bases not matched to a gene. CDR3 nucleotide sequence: TGCAGTGCTACTCAGGGGGCCAATCAGCCCCAGCATTTT. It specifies CSATQGANQPQHF.

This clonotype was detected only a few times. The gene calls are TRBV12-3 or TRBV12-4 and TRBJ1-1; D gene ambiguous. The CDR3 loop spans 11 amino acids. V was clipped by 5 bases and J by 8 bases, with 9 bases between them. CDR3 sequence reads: CASSPDREAFF. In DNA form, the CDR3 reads TGTGCCAGCAGTCCAGACCGGGAAGCTTTCTTT.

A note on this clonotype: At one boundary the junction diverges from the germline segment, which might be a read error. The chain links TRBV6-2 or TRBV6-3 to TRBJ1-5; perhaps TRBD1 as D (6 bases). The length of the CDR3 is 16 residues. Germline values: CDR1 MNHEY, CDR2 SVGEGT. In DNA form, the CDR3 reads TGTGCCAGCAGTTACCCGGGAGGGGGAGCGGATCAGCCCCAGCGTTTT. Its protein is CASSYPGGGADQPQRF.

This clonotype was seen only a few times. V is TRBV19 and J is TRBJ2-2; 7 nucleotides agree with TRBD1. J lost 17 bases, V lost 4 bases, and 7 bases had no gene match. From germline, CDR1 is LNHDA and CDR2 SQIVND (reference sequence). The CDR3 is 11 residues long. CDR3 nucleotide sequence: TGTGCCAGTAGTACACCTCGACAGGGCTTTTTT. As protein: CASSTPRQGFF.

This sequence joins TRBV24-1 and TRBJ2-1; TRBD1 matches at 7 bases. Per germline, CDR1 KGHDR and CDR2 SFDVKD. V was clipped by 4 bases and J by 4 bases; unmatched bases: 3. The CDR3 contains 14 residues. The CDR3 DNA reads TGTGCCACCAGTGAAGGGGGCCTTTACAATGAGCAGTTCTTC. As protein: CATSEGGLYNEQFF.

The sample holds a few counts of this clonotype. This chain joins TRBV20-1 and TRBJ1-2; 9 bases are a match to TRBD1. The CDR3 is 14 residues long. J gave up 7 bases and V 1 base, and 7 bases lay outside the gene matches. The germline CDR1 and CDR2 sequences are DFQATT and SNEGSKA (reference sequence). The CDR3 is CSARGDRAGSGYTF. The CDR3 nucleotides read TGCAGTGCTAGAGGGGACAGGGCAGGTTCTGGCTACACCTTC.

The CDR3 coding sequence is TGCAGTGCTCCGAATAGCGGGTTACAAGAGACCCAGTACTTC. Its protein is CSAPNSGLQETQYF. The chain links TRBV20-1 to TRBJ2-5; 7 nucleotides agree with TRBD2. CDR1 is DFQATT, CDR2 SNEGSKA, per germline (reference sequence). V lost 5 bases, J lost 2 bases, and 8 bases stayed unmatched. The CDR3 loop spans 14 amino acids.

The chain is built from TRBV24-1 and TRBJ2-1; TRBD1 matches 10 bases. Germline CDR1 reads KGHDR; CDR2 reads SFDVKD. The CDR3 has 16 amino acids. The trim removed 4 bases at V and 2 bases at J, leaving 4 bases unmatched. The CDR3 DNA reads TGTGCCACCAGTGACCAGACAGGGGGCCCCTACAATGAGCAGTTCTTC. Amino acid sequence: CATSDQTGGPYNEQFF.

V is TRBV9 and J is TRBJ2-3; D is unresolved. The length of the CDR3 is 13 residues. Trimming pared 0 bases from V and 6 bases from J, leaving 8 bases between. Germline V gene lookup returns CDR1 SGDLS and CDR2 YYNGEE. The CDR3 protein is CASSVVMSDTQYF. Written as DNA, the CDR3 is TGTGCCAGCAGCGTAGTAATGTCTGATACGCAGTATTTT.

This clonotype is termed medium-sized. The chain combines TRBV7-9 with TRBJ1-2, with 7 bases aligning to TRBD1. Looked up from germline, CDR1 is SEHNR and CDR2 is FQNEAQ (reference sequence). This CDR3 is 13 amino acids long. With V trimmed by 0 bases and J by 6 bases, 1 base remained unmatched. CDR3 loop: CASSLAGGNGYTF. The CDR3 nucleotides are TGTGCCAGCAGCTTAGCAGGGGGCAATGGCTACACCTTC.

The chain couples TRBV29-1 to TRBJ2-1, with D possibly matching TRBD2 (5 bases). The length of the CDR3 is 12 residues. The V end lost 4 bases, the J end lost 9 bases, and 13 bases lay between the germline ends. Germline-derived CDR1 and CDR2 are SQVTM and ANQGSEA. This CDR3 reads CSVGGLGSEQFF. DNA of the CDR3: TGCAGCGTTGGAGGCTTGGGGAGTGAGCAGTTCTTC.

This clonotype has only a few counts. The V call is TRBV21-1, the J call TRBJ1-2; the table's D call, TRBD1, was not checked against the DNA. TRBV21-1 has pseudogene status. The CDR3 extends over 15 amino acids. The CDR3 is CASSNPGTGGDGYTF. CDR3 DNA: TGTGCCAGCAGCAACCCCGGGACAGGGGGTGATGGCTACACCTTC.

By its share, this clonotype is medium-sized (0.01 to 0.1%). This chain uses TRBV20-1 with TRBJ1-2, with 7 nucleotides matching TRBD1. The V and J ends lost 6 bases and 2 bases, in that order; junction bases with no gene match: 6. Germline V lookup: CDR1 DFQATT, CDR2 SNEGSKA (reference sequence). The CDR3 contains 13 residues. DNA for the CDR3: TGCAGTGCAACCCCGGGACAGAACTATGGCTACACCTTC. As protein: CSATPGQNYGYTF.

This CDR3 reads CASSAKSGTANSPLHF. The CDR3 coding sequence is TGTGCCAGCAGTGCAAAATCCGGGACAGCTAATTCACCCCTCCACTTT. This chain uses TRBV25-1 with TRBJ1-6, with 7 positions matching TRBD1. Trimming took 4 bases from V and 6 from J; bases not matched to a gene: 9. The CDR3 is made up of 16 amino acids. Germline V gene sequence: CDR1 MGHDK, CDR2 SYGVNS.

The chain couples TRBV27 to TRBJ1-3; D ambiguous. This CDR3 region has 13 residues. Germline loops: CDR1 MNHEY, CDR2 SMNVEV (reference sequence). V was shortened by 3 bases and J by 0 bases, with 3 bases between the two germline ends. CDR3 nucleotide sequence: TGTGCCAGCAGTTTCACCTCTGGAAACACCATATATTTT. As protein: CASSFTSGNTIYF.

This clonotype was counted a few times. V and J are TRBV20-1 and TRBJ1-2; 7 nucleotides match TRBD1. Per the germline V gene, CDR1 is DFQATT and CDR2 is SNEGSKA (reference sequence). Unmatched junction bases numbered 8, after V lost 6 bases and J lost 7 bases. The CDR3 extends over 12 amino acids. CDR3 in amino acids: CSARGLGGGYTF. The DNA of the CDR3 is TGCAGTGCCAGGGGGTTAGGAGGTGGCTACACCTTC.

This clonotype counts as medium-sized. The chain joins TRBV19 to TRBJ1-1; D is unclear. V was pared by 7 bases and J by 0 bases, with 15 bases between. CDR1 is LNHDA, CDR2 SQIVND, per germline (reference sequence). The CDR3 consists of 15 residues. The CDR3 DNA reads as TGTGCCAGTACCTCGTTTAGAGGTCTGAACACTGAAGCTTTCTTT. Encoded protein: CASTSFRGLNTEAFF. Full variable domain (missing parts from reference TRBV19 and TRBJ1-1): DGGITQSPKYLFRKEGQNVTLSCEQNLNHDAMYWYRQDPGQGLRLIYYSQIVNDFQKGDIAEGYSVSREKKESFPLTVTSAQKNPTAFYLCASTSFRGLNTEAFFGQGTRLTVV.

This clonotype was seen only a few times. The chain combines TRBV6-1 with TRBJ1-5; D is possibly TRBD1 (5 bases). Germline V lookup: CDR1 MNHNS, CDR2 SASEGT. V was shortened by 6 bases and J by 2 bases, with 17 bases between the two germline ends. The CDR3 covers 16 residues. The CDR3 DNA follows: TGTGCCAGCAGCGCTAGGGGCGGATTTGGCAATCAGCCCCAGCATTTT. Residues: CASSARGGFGNQPQHF.